This T cell receptor beta chain was sequenced for a study of T cell responses to AZD1222 COVID-19 vaccine (dated by TCRdb to the early 2020s). Regarding the research as a whole: A total of 230 to 250 trial participants underwent TCR sequencing, of whom approximately 210 received two doses of AZD1222 and approximately 25 received two doses of the MenACWY control vaccine. Trial participants were enrolled into age subgroups of 18-55, 56-69 and 70-plus years, which contained about 150, 28 and 57 TCR-sequenced participants, respectively. Summary of the overall study and its limitations: After two AZD1222 doses, both the breadth and the depth of spike-specific TCRs were significantly higher than at day 0 and than in MenACWY recipients. The 56-69-year group was small, and its depth increase did not reach significance, likely because of low power. No day 14 peak-response samples were available, so repertoires were characterized only after the peak T cell response. Nearly half of unique spike-specific TCRs reportedly recognized epitopes outside regions mutated in the B.1.351 and B.1.1.7 variants. CD4 TCRs associated with the vaccine covered the entire spike protein, and the dominant responses were in regions 160-218 and 743-854. Conclusions about previously exposed vaccinees are limited, since just five or six AZD1222 recipients were seropositive for SARS-CoV-2 at baseline. Participants were mostly white British, with more females than males. The authors suggested clonal diversity may have been underestimated.

In the paper's terms, the time point label means: about 28 days (+/-7) after the second vaccine dose. The sample's treatment or condition, from its label and the paper: meningococcal conjugate vaccine given as trial control. The vaccinee samples were drawn from two UK trials, COV001 and COV002, one of which was a single-blind randomized controlled phase 2/3 trial testing AZD1222 (ChAdOx1 nCoV-19) in healthy adults. For TCRbeta chain sequencing, PBMC samples were collected from trial participants at day 0 and at day 28 after the second dose. Concerning this clone itself: The specificity of this receptor is unknown. No much larger clonotype is one base removed from it; base qualities were not supplied.

The CDR3 regions of human TCRbeta chains were analyzed by immunosequencing. On the study's bioinformatics: Repertoire TCRs were checked for matches against a reference library of SARS-CoV-2-specific TCRs that had been generated using the MIRA antigen-specificity platform. Breadth meant the fraction of unique TCRs that were SARS-CoV-2-associated, whereas depth meant the fraction of total T cells that were SARS-CoV-2-associated. Using the MIRA data, each spike-specific TCR was assigned both to the spike region to which the TCR was reactive and to a CD4 or CD8 class. Log10-transformed breadth and depth values were compared by one-way ANOVA with Sidak's multiple comparisons tests. TCRdb holds this immuneACCESS table with in-frame rearrangements only. Some clones are missing; in checked studies, unresolved V genes explain under half, and the rest has no known cause. V and J calls and clone size are copied from that table; D and trimming were computed from the DNA. This sample has 110,000 or so clones in its table, and 80% to 95% of those were observed once. The top ten constitute 4% to 4.5% of the sample.

The junction carries 15 bases between V and J, which are trimmed by 0 bases and 9 bases respectively. CDR3 length: 15 amino acids, cysteine to phenylalanine. Only the CDR3 portion is preserved as DNA: 45 bases, with reading frame beginning at the first base. As encoded in the germline V gene, CDR1 is MNHEY while CDR2 is SVGAGI. This sequence was found in an adult who received the MenACWY meningococcal vaccine as a control. The sequencing used peripheral blood, collected 28 days after the second dose of the MenACWY control vaccine. The chain is made from TRBV6-5 and TRBJ2-1; TRBD1 could be the D gene, as 6 bases match. The nucleotide sequence reads TGTGCCAGCAGTTACTCTTGGCAGGGGATGGGTGAGCAGTTCTTC. Its coded protein is CASSYSWQGMGEQFF.